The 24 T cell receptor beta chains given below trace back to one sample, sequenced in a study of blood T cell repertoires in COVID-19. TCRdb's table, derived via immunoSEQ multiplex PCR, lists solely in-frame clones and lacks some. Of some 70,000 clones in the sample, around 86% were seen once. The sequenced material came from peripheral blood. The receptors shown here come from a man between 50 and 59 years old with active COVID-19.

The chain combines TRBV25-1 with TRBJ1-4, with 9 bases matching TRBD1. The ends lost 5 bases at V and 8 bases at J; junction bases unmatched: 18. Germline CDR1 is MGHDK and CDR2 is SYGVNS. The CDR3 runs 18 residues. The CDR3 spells CASSPTPGQGEGGEKLFF. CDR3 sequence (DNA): TGTGCCAGCAGTCCAACTCCGGGACAGGGAGAGGGCGGGGAAAAACTGTTTTTT.

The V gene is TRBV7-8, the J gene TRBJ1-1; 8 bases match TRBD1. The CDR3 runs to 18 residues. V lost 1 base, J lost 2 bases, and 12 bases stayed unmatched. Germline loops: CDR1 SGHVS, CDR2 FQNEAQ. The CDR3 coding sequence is TGTGCCAGCAGCTTAGTTGGATCTGGGCAGGGGGCAAACACTGAAGCTTTCTTT. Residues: CASSLVGSGQGANTEAFF.

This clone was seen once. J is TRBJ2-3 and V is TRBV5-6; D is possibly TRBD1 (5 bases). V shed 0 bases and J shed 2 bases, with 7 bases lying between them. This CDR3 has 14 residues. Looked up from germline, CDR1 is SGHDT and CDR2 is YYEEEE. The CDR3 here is CASSLGGHTDTQYF. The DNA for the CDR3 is TGTGCCAGCAGCTTGGGGGGCCACACAGATACGCAGTATTTT.

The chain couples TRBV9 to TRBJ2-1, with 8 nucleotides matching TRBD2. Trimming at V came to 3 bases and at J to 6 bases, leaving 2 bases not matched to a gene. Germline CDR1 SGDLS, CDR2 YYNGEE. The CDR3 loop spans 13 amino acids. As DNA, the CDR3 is TGTGCCAGCAGCGGAGGGACTAGCAATGAGCAGTTCTTC. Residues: CASSGGTSNEQFF.

The CDR3 DNA is TGTGCCAGCAGTTTATTGGGGGCAGACTATGGCTACACCTTC. This encodes CASSLLGADYGYTF. This chain connects TRBV28 to TRBJ1-2; D is possibly TRBD1 (6 bases). Trimming removed 1 base at V and 3 bases at J, with 9 bases between. Germline V gene lookup returns CDR1 MDHEN and CDR2 SYDVKM. The CDR3 sequence is 14 residues long.

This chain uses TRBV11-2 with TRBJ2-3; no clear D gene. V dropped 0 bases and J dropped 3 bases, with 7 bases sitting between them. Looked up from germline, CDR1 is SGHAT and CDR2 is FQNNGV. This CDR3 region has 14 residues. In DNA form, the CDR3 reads TGTGCCAGCAGCTTAGATCGAGGTACAGATACGCAGTATTTT. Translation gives CASSLDRGTDTQYF.

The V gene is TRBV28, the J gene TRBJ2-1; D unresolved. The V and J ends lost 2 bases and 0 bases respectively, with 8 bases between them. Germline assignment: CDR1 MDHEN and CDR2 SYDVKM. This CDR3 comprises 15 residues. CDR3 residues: CASSLVSSSYNEQFF. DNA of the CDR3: TGTGCCAGCAGTTTAGTCTCTAGCTCCTACAATGAGCAGTTCTTC.

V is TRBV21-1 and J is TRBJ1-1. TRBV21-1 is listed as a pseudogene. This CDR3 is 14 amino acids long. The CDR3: CASSPSKADTEAFF. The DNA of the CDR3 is TGTGCCAGCAGCCCCTCCAAGGCGGACACTGAAGCTTTCTTT.

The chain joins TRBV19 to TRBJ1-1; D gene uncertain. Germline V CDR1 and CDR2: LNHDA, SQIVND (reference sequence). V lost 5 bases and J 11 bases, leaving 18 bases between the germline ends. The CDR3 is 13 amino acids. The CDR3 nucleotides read TGTGCCAGTAGTCGCTCCCCGGGGATTTCGGCTTTCTTT. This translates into CASSRSPGISAFF.

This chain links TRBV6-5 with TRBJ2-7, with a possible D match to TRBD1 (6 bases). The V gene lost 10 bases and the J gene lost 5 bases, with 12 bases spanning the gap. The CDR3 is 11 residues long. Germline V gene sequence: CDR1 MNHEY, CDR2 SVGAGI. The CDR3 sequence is CATSRGHEQYF. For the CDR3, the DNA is TGTGCCACGTCCAGGGGCCACGAGCAGTACTTC.

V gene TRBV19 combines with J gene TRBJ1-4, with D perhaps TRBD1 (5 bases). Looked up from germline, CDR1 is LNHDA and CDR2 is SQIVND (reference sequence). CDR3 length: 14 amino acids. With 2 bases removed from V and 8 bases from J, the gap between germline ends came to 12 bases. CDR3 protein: CASSITGGGEKLFF. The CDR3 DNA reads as TGTGCCAGTAGTATAACCGGGGGGGGAGAAAAACTGTTTTTT.

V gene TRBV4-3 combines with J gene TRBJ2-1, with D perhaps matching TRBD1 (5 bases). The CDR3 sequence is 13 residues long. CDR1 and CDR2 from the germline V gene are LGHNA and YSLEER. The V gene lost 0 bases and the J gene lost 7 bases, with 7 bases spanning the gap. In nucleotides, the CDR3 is TGCGCCAGCAGCCAAGAGCAGGGTAATGAGCAGTTCTTC. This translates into CASSQEQGNEQFF.

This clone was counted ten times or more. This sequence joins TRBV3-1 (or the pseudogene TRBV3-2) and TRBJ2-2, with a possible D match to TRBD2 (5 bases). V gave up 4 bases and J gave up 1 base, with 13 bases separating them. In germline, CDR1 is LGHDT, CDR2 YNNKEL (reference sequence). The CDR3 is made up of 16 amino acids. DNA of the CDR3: TGTGCCAGCAGCCGGGAAGTGGCGGGGAACACCGGGGAGCTGTTTTTT. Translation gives CASSREVAGNTGELFF.

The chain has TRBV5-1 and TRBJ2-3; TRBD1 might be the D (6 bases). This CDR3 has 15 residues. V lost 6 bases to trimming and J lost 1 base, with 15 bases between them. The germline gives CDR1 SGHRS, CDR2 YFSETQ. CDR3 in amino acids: CASTMDSPGTDTQYF. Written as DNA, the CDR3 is TGCGCCAGCACCATGGACAGTCCAGGCACAGATACGCAGTATTTT.

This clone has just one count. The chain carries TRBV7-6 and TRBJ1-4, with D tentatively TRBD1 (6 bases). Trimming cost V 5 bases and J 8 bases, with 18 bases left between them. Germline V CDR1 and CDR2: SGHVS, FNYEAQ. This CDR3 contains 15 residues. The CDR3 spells CASSPRGGLGEKLFF. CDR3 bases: TGTGCCAGCAGCCCCCGCGGGGGGCTAGGGGAAAAACTGTTTTTT.

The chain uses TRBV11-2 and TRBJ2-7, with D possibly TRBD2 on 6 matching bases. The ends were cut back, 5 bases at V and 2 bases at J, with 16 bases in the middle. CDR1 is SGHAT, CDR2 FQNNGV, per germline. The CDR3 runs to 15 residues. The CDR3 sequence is CASSPGVGGAYEQYF. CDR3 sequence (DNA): TGTGCCAGCAGCCCGGGAGTAGGAGGTGCCTACGAGCAGTACTTC.

As DNA, the CDR3 is TGTGCTAGTGGATCCGACAGGGCCCCGGGAACTGAAGCTTTCTTT. Translation gives CASGSDRAPGTEAFF. V is TRBV12-5 and J is TRBJ1-1; 7 bases fit TRBD1. The CDR3 is made up of 15 amino acids. Germline-derived CDR1 and CDR2 are LGHNT and FRNRAP. Unmatched junction bases numbered 12, after V lost 6 bases and J lost 5 bases.

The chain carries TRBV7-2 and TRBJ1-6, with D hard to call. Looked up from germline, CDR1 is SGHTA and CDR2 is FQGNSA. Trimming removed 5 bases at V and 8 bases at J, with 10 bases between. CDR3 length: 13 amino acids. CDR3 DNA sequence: TGTGCCAGCAGCCCCAATTTTGATTCACCCCTCCACTTT. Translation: CASSPNFDSPLHF.

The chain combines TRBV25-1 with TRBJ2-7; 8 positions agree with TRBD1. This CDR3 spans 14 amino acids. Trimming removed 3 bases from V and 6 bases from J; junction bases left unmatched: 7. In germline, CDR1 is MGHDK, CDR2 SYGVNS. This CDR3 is CASSDVGRGREQYF. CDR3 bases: TGTGCCAGCAGTGATGTTGGCAGGGGGCGCGAGCAGTACTTC.

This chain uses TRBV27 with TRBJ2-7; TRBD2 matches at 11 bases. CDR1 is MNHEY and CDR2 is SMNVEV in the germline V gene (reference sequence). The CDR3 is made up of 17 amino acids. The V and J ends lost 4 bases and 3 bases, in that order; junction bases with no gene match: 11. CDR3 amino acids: CASSSGLAGAGIYEQYF. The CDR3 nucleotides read TGTGCCAGCAGTTCAGGACTAGCGGGCGCAGGCATCTACGAGCAGTACTTC.

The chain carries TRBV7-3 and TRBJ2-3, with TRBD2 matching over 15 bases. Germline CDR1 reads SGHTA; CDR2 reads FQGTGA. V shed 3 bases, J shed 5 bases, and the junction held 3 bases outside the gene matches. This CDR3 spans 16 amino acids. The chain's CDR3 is CASSLGLAGGGDTQYF. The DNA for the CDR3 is TGTGCCAGCAGCTTGGGACTAGCGGGGGGTGGAGATACGCAGTATTTT.

CDR3 amino acids: CASRRGQNNEQYF. As DNA, the CDR3 is TGCGCCAGCAGACGAGGGCAGAACAACGAGCAGTACTTC. This sequence joins TRBV5-1 and TRBJ2-7; tentative D call: TRBD2 (5 bases). V was pared by 5 bases and J by 5 bases, with 14 bases between. This CDR3 contains 13 residues. The germline gives CDR1 SGHRS, CDR2 YFSETQ.

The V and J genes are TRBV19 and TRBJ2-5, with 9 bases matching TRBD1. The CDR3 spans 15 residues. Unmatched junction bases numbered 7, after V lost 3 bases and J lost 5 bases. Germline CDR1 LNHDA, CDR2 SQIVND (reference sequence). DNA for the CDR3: TGTGCCAGTAGTATCGAACAGGGGGCGGCGGAGACCCAGTACTTC. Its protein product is CASSIEQGAAETQYF.

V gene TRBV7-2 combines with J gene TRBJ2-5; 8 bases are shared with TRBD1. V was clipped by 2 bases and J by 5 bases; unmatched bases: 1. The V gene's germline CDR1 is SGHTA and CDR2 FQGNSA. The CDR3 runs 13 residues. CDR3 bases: TGTGCCAGCAGCTTATCAGGGGGCGAGACCCAGTACTTC. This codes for CASSLSGGETQYF.